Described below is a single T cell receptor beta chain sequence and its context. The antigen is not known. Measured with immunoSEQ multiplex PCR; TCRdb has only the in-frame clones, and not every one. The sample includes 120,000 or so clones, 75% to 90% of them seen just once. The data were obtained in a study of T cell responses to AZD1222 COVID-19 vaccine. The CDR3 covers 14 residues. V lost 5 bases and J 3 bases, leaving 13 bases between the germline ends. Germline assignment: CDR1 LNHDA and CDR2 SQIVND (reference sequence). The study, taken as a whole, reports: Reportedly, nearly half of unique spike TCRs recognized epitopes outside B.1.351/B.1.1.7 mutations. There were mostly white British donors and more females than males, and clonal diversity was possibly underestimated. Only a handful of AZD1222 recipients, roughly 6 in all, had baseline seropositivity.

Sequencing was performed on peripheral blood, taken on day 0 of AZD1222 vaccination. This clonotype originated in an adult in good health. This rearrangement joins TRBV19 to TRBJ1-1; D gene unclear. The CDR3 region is CASSPRQGYTEAFF. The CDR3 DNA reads TGTGCCAGTAGTCCCCGGCAAGGCTACACTGAAGCTTTCTTT. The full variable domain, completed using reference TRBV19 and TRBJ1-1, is DGGITQSPKYLFRKEGQNVTLSCEQNLNHDAMYWYRQDPGQGLRLIYYSQIVNDFQKGDIAEGYSVSREKKESFPLTVTSAQKNPTAFYLCASSPRQGYTEAFFGQGTRLTVV.